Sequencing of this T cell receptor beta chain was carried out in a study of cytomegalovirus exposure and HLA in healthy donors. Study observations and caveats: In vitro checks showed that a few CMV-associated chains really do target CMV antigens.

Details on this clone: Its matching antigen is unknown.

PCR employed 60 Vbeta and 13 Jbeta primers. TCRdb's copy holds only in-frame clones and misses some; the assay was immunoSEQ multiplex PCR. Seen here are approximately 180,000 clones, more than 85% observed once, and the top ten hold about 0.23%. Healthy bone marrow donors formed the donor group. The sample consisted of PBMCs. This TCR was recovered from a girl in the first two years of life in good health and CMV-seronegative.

CDR3 protein: CAWSVGTTRAYEQYF. CDR3 in DNA: TGTGCCTGGAGTGTGGGGACAACGAGGGCCTACGAGCAGTACTTC. The V gene is TRBV30, the J gene TRBJ2-7, with D perhaps matching TRBD1 (6 bases). CDR3 length equals 15 residues. The germline V and J ends were trimmed by 0 bases and 2 bases, with 14 bases remaining between them. Looked up from germline, CDR1 is GTSNPN and CDR2 is SVGIG (reference sequence). The full variable domain, in which reference TRBV30 and TRBJ2-7 provide the parts outside the CDR3, is SQTIHQWPATLVQPVGSPLSLECTVEGTSNPNLYWYRQAAGRGLQLLFYSVGIGQISSEVPQNLSASRPQDRQFILSSKKLLLSDSGFYLCAWSVGTTRAYEQYFGPGTRLTVT.